The present TCR beta chain was sequenced within a study of CD4+ T cells in melanoma. Note on this clone: Its antigen is not known.

There are 15 residues in the CDR3. CDR1 and CDR2 from the germline V gene are SGHRS and YFSETQ. The ends lost 0 bases at V and 7 bases at J; junction bases unmatched: 1. Overall study results and limits: Reportedly, melanoma neoantigen-specific CD4+ T cells showed varied differentiation states.

Libraries were prepared by immunoSEQ multiplex PCR; TCRdb keeps only in-frame clonotypes and omits some of them. The sample yields some 13,000 clones, 68% seen once. The chain joins TRBV5-1 to TRBJ1-6; 10 bases are a match to TRBD1. The TCR comes from a human donor with melanoma. Source material: cells from a culture (not recorded whether cultured in vitro). The CDR3 coding sequence is TGCGCCAGCAGCTTGGGGGACAGGGGCAATTCACCCCTCCACTTT. Protein sequence: CASSLGDRGNSPLHF.